A selection of T cell receptor beta chains follows, all from one sample in a study of blood T cell repertoires in COVID-19. TCRdb's table, derived via immunoSEQ multiplex PCR, lists solely in-frame clones and lacks some. The sample includes roughly 100,000 clones, about four fifths of them seen just once. Sequenced input: peripheral blood. The receptors originated from a woman aged 65 to 85 with acute or convalescent COVID-19. The CDR3 runs from the conserved cysteine through the conserved F or W. D genes are given only for firm matches. Only some rows state a clone size, as once, few, many or a class for expanded clones.

clone_size	v_call	d_call	j_call	cdr3_nt	cdr3_aa
NA	TRBV29-1	NA	TRBJ2-7	TGCAGCGTTGAACAGGGGAGCTCCTACGAGCAGTACTTC	CSVEQGSSYEQYF
NA	TRBV2	NA	TRBJ2-5	TGTGCCAGCAGGAGGGCGGAAGAGACCCAGTACTTC	CASRRAEETQYF
few	TRBV12-3/TRBV12-4	NA	TRBJ1-1	TGTGCCAGCACCTTACAGGGTGCTGAAGCTTTCTTT	CASTLQGAEAFF
once	TRBV19	TRBD2	TRBJ2-1	TGTGCCACCTCCCGGTCGGGGGGGTCCTACAATGAGCAGTTCTTC	CATSRSGGSYNEQFF
NA	TRBV7-2	TRBD1	TRBJ2-1	TGTGCCAGCAGCGCCGACAGGGGTCTTTACAATGAGCAGTTCTTC	CASSADRGLYNEQFF
NA	TRBV11-3	TRBD2	TRBJ2-1	TGTGCCAGCAGCGCCGGGACTACTGTCAATGAGCAGTTCTTC	CASSAGTTVNEQFF
NA	TRBV4-1	NA	TRBJ1-3	TGCGCCAGCAGCCCCGGACACGGCCGCTCTGGAAACACCATATATTTT	CASSPGHGRSGNTIYF
NA	TRBV15	TRBD1	TRBJ2-2	TGTGCCACCAGCAGACCCCCCGACAGGGGGCCTGTCGGGGAGCTGTTTTTT	CATSRPPDRGPVGELFF
NA	TRBV5-4	TRBD1	TRBJ1-1	TGTGCCAGCAGCTACGGGACAGGGGAGGCGAACACTGAAGCTTTCTTT	CASSYGTGEANTEAFF
NA	TRBV11-2	NA	TRBJ2-7	TGTGCCAGCAGCTTGACTAGAACCTACGAGCAGTACTTC	CASSLTRTYEQYF
NA	TRBV14	NA	TRBJ1-2	TGTGCCAGCAGCCCGTACCAGGGTTTCTATGGCTACACCTTC	CASSPYQGFYGYTF
NA	TRBV5-1	NA	TRBJ1-2	TGCGCCAGCAGCTTGGCCGTCGGAGGGGTTGGCTACACCTTC	CASSLAVGGVGYTF
NA	TRBV30	TRBD1	TRBJ2-7	TGTGCCTGGAGTGTACGGGGACAGGCCACCTTC	CAWSVRGQATF
few	TRBV4-1	TRBD1	TRBJ1-5	TGCGCCAGCAGCCAAGATACACAGGGGCGTCAGCCCCAGCATTTT	CASSQDTQGRQPQHF
NA	TRBV7-2	NA	TRBJ2-7	TGTGCCAGCAGCTTAGACCGAGGGGGCGGAGGGTCCTACGAGCAGTACTTC	CASSLDRGGGGSYEQYF
NA	TRBV7-9	NA	TRBJ2-3	TGTGCCAGCAGCTTAGTACAGGACGCGCAGTATTTT	CASSLVQDAQYF
NA	TRBV23-1	NA	TRBJ1-5	TGCGCCAGCAGTCAACGCCCCCGGGCCAGGAGGGGCAATCAGCCCCAGCATTTT	CASSQRPRARRGNQPQHF
NA	TRBV5-4	NA	TRBJ2-7	TGTGCCAGCAGCTTGATCGGAGCCGCCTACGAGCAGTACTTC	CASSLIGAAYEQYF
once	TRBV12-5	TRBD1	TRBJ2-2	TGTGCTAGTGGTTTGGAACCCCCGGGACAGCTAAACACCGGGGAGCTGTTTTTT	CASGLEPPGQLNTGELFF
NA	TRBV6-5	TRBD1	TRBJ1-6	TGTGCCAGCAGGACCGGGACAGGGTTCTCACCCCTCCACTTT	CASRTGTGFSPLHF
NA	TRBV9	NA	TRBJ1-6	TGTGCCAGCAGCGTAGTACCGGAGGATTCACCCCTCCACTTT	CASSVVPEDSPLHF
NA	TRBV5-1	TRBD1	TRBJ2-7	TGCGCCAGCAGCTTCGGACAGGGGATCCACGAGCAGTACTTC	CASSFGQGIHEQYF
NA	TRBV6-5	NA	TRBJ1-1	TGCGCCAGCAGAACAGGATTGGTGAACACTGAAGCTTTCTTT	CASRTGLVNTEAFF
NA	TRBV7-9	NA	TRBJ1-4	TGTGCCAGCAGCTTAGGAGACAGAACGAATGAAAAACTGTTTTTT	CASSLGDRTNEKLFF
NA	TRBV7-2	TRBD1	TRBJ1-2	TGTGCCAGCAGCCCCGGACAGGTGTACTATGGCTACACCTTC	CASSPGQVYYGYTF
few	TRBV12-3/TRBV12-4	NA	TRBJ1-1	TGTGCCAGCAGTATACCCCAGGGGGAAGCTTTCTTT	CASSIPQGEAFF
NA	TRBV11-2	TRBD2	TRBJ2-3	TGTGCCAGCAGCTTAGGTAGCGGGGGGGCCACAGATACGCAGTATTTT	CASSLGSGGATDTQYF
NA	TRBV19	TRBD2	TRBJ2-1	TGTGCCAGTAGTTCCTATTCAGCGGGAGGTTACAATGAGCAGTTCTTC	CASSSYSAGGYNEQFF
NA	TRBV7-6	TRBD2	TRBJ2-3	TGTGCCAGCAGCTTAACAGCGGGAGGCGAAGATACGCAGTATTTT	CASSLTAGGEDTQYF
NA	TRBV30	NA	TRBJ1-5	TGTGCCTGGAGTGTAGGGGATGATCAGCCCCAGCATTTT	CAWSVGDDQPQHF
NA	TRBV6-2/TRBV6-3	NA	TRBJ1-1	TGTGCCAGCACCCCCGGGGGAGGCACTGAAGCTTTCTTT	CASTPGGGTEAFF
NA	TRBV4-1	NA	TRBJ2-3	TGCGCCAGCAGCCAAGAGAGGTCCAGGGCCGAGACAGATACGCAGTATTTT	CASSQERSRAETDTQYF